This T cell receptor (beta chain) appears in the sequencing data of a study of regulatory T cells in long-lasting Graves disease. iRepertoire HTBI primers and Arm-PCR of CDR3 regions built TCR beta libraries. TCRdb ran MiXCR on the multiplex PCR reads and lists one entry per CDR3 protein. Found here are just over 600,000 distinct CDR3 sequences, 15% to 20% of them singletons; the top ten hold 18%. Unmatched junction bases numbered 20, after V lost 1 base and J lost 5 bases. From germline, CDR1 is SGHRS and CDR2 YFSETQ. This CDR3 is built from 20 residues. The time point: newly diagnosed GD, antithyroid drugs for less than 3 months. PBMC-derived RNA was used for the TCR library. These data are also associated with another study on T cells in Graves' hyperthyroidism and ophthalmopathy. That paper adds: The HTBI set primed first-round TCR CDR3 RT-PCR. Ophthalmopathy and stable hyperthyroidism were separated by a 13 V-J model.

The genes are TRBV5-1 and TRBJ2-4, with TRBD1 matching 8 bases. The source is a woman in her twenties or thirties with Graves disease. Sequencing was performed on peripheral blood mononuclear cells (PBMCs), taken at new diagnosis, from a patient treated with antithyroid drugs. The CDR3 DNA follows: TGCGCCAGCAGCTTGTTTCCAGGGGGCTACAAAATGTCGGGTGAAAACATTCAGTACTTC. It is translated as CASSLFPGGYKMSGENIQYF.